The entry below gives a single TCR beta chain sequence along with its context. This clone was seen a single time. The antigen it recognizes is unknown. No base quality information exists; no much larger clone differs at one position. This sample stems from a study of blood T cell repertoires in COVID-19 (dated by TCRdb to 2020 to 2022). For the study in its entirety: Collaborator samples came from the United States, Italy and Spain and covered acute and convalescent phases of COVID-19. The prospective study material was composed of cDNA or gDNA derived from T cells, B-cell-depleted T cells, or PBMCs. The dataset comprised deeply sampled blood TCRbeta repertoires from subjects exposed to, actively infected with, or recovered from COVID-19. The repertoires were released in a freely available public database intended as a resource for research on the immune response to SARS-CoV-2. Samples were obtained from the ongoing ImmuneRACE study (first 160 participants) and from about 1,300 subjects provided by 6 global collaborators. Nearly every sample came with metadata listing a de-identified subject ID, COVID-19 status, age in years and sex. Where HLA class I and class II types were available, the types were taken from metadata supplied by the sample provider, not from assay-based typing. What the authors observed across the whole study: The amount of clinical and demographic metadata varied by source and participant and was provided uncurated.

The CDR3 goes from the cysteine to the phenylalanine over 15 residues. Kept here is only the CDR3 DNA, which spans 45 bases and is read in frame from base 1. As encoded in the germline V gene, CDR1 is SGHDT while CDR2 is YYEEEE. Here V drops 4 bases and J drops 9 bases, and the junction holds 12 bases not matched to any gene. TCRbeta CDR3 regions were amplified from genomic DNA by means of the immunoSEQ Assay, a bias-controlled multiplex PCR. Regarding the original processing steps: Within the assay, amplification of reference gene primers was used to estimate how many nucleated cells each sample contained. To quantify the absolute abundance of each unique TCRbeta CDR3 rearrangement, sequence reads were collapsed and filtered. Productive Simpson clonality was computed per sample as the square root of Simpson's diversity index over productive rearrangements. Sourced from immuneACCESS, this table was stored by TCRdb with only in-frame sequences that have V and J called. A share of the clones is absent; for the studies checked, an unresolved V gene accounts for under half, and the remainder has no known explanation. The DNA was the basis for D and trimming; V, J and clone size are from that table. The sample table records 110,000 or so clones; 65% to 85% of these occur just once. In total, the top ten clones hold around 1.5% of the sample.

Collaborating institutions collected whole blood in K2EDTA tubes following their own protocols. For TCRbeta analysis, collaborators shipped samples as frozen whole blood, isolated PBMCs, or DNA extracted from either of those sample types. The V and J segments used are TRBV5-6 and TRBJ2-1; TRBD1 matches 8 bases in the middle. The receptor was derived from a man over 45 with acute or convalescent COVID-19. Sequencing used peripheral blood. The DNA sequence is as follows: TGTGCCAGCAGCGTAGGACAGGGCAGTCTGAGTGAGCAGTTCTTC. Its protein is CASSVGQGSLSEQFF.